These 10 T cell receptor beta chains were sequenced from one sample in a study of T cells after yellow fever vaccination. MiXCR was run by TCRdb on the 5' RACE reads, yielding one entry per CDR3 protein. The sample comprises approximately 240,000 distinct CDR3 sequences, approximately 3.6% of which are singletons, and around 20% rests with the top ten. Sequencing used PBMCs, obtained 15 days after the yellow fever booster vaccination. These receptors all come from a man between 18 and 29 years old who received the YFV17D yellow fever vaccine.

This clonotype appeared many times. The gene calls are TRBV29-1 and TRBJ2-3; 8 bases match TRBD2. This CDR3 spans 13 amino acids. Germline trimming cut 5 bases from V and 5 bases from J; bases unmatched to any gene: 6. Germline assignment: CDR1 SQVTM and CDR2 ANQGSEA. CDR3 in amino acids: CSVFGGAVDTQYF. The DNA of the CDR3 is TGCAGCGTTTTCGGGGGGGCCGTAGATACGCAGTATTTT.

The CDR3 DNA is TGTGCCAGCAGCCAAGGGGGGACAGCGGAAAAACTGTTTTTT. It is translated as CASSQGGTAEKLFF. The V and J genes are TRBV3-1 and TRBJ1-4; the match to TRBD1 covers 7 bases. Per germline, CDR1 LGHDT and CDR2 YNNKEL (reference sequence). Trimming at V came to 1 base and at J to 8 bases, leaving 4 bases not matched to a gene. This CDR3 region has 14 residues.

This clonotype has at least ten counts. This chain uses TRBV5-1 with TRBJ2-3; the D gene is possibly TRBD1 (6 bases). The CDR3 runs 15 residues. Germline CDR1 and CDR2: SGHRS and YFSETQ. Trimming left V 7 bases short and J 0 bases short, with 15 bases between. In DNA form, the CDR3 reads TGCGCCAGCTCTGACAGGCCCTATAGCACAGATACGCAGTATTTT. Translating it yields CASSDRPYSTDTQYF.

At least ten counts were recorded for this clonotype. The J gene is TRBJ2-4, the V gene TRBV5-4, with D uncertain. Germline assignment: CDR1 SGHNT and CDR2 YYREEE (reference sequence). The CDR3 totals 15 residues. Trimming removed 4 bases from V and 0 bases from J, with 11 bases in between. CDR3 in DNA: TGTGCCAGCAGCGGGAACGGTTTAGCCAAAAACATTCAGTACTTC. Translation: CASSGNGLAKNIQYF.

There are many counts of this clonotype. This chain uses TRBV7-2 with TRBJ2-2; 7 nucleotides agree with TRBD2. CDR1 SGHTA and CDR2 FQGNSA come from the germline V gene. V gave up 1 base and J gave up 3 bases; unmatched junction bases: 5. The CDR3 extends over 16 amino acids. This CDR3 reads CASSLVAGPDTGELFF. DNA for the CDR3: TGTGCCAGCAGCTTAGTAGCGGGTCCCGACACCGGGGAGCTGTTTTTT. The entire variable domain, with the rest obtained from reference TRBV7-2 and TRBJ2-2, is as follows: GAGVSQSPSNKVTEKGKDVELRCDPISGHTALYWYRQSLGQGLEFLIYFQGNSAPDKSGLPSDRFSAERTGGSVSTLTIQRTQQEDSAVYLCASSLVAGPDTGELFFGEGSRLTVL.

The sample holds many counts of this clonotype. V is TRBV11-2 and J is TRBJ2-1; 7 positions match TRBD2. V dropped 4 bases and J dropped 1; count of bases not matched to a gene: 4. The length of the CDR3 is 15 residues. Germline V lookup: CDR1 SGHAT, CDR2 FQNNGV. The CDR3 nucleotides are TGTGCCAGCAGCTCGGGACTACAATCCTACAATGAGCAGTTCTTC. Translating it yields CASSSGLQSYNEQFF.

There are many counts of this clonotype. The chain recombines TRBV12-3 or TRBV12-4 with TRBJ2-7; 8 bases map to TRBD1. The CDR3 has 13 amino acids. The junction had 9 bases not matched to a gene; V was cut back by 8 bases and J by 6 bases. The CDR3 spells CASRPGQAGEQYF. The CDR3 DNA sequence: TGTGCCAGCCGTCCGGGACAGGCGGGCGAGCAGTACTTC.

In its sample, this clonotype was seen many times. The chain couples TRBV6-2 or TRBV6-3 to TRBJ2-1; D is undetermined. Trimming removed 0 bases at V and 7 bases at J, with 13 bases between. The V gene's germline CDR1 is MNHEY and CDR2 SVGEGT. The CDR3 spans 15 residues. CDR3 in amino acids: CASSYSTPPRNEQFF. CDR3 sequence (DNA): TGTGCCAGCAGTTACTCGACCCCCCCTCGGAATGAGCAGTTCTTC.

The chain links TRBV10-3 to TRBJ2-1, with 8 bases that match TRBD1. After removal of 6 bases from V and 8 bases from J, the junction contained 6 bases not matched to a gene. This CDR3 comprises 13 residues. Germline CDR1 is ENHRY and CDR2 is SYGVKD. CDR3 protein: CAIRQGASDEQFF. Written as DNA, the CDR3 is TGTGCCATCAGGCAGGGGGCGTCCGATGAGCAGTTCTTC.

The table lists this clonotype with many counts. This rearrangement joins TRBV29-1 to TRBJ1-1; D remains ambiguous. Germline CDR1 SQVTM, CDR2 ANQGSEA. V was shortened by 7 bases and J by 4 bases, with 7 bases between the two germline ends. CDR3 size: 10 residues. The CDR3 nucleotides read TGCAGCGGGGCGAGCACTGAAGCTTTCTTT. It translates to CSGASTEAFF.